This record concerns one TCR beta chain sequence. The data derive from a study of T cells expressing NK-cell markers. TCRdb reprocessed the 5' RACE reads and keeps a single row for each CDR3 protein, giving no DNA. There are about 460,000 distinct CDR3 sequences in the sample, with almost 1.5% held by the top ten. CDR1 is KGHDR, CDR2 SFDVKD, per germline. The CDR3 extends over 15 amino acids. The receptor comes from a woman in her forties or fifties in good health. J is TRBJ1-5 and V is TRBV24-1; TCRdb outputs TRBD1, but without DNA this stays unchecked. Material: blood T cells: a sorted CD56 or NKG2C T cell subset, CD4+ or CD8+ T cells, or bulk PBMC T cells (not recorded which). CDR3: CATSDRDGGNQPQHF.